Following are 11 T cell receptor beta chains from one sample sequenced in a study of T cells in tuberculosis. After thawing and overnight rest, PBMC were stained with GMM-loaded CD1B tetramer, viability dye and anti-CD3 for sorting. The CD1B tetramers carried C32 glucose monomycolate purified from Rhodococcus equi. Using immunoSEQ multiplex PCR, the repertoire was profiled, and TCRdb retains in-frame clones only, with some absent. The top ten clones hold approximately 2% of a sample with 85,000 to 100,000 clones, approximately 91% of them seen once. Input material: CD1b-GMM tetramer-negative cells sorted from PBMCs. Every receptor here comes from an adult woman with latent tuberculosis.

The V and J genes are TRBV19 and TRBJ1-1; D may be TRBD1 (5 bases). The germline V gene has CDR1 LNHDA and CDR2 SQIVND (reference sequence). This CDR3 spans 14 amino acids. V gave up 9 bases and J gave up 4 bases, with 18 bases separating them. CDR3 loop: CASTPHRGSTEAFF. The CDR3 bases are TGTGCCAGCACACCTCATAGGGGTTCCACTGAAGCTTTCTTT.

The gene calls are TRBV19 and TRBJ2-5, with D possibly matching TRBD1 (5 bases). V dropped 6 bases and J dropped 5 bases, with 16 bases sitting between them. The germline CDR1 and CDR2 sequences are LNHDA and SQIVND (reference sequence). The CDR3 runs to 14 residues. CDR3 residues: CASRRQGAAETQYF. The CDR3, as DNA: TGTGCCAGTAGAAGGCAGGGTGCAGCGGAGACCCAGTACTTC. Full variable domain (outside the CDR3, taken from reference TRBV19 and TRBJ2-5): DGGITQSPKYLFRKEGQNVTLSCEQNLNHDAMYWYRQDPGQGLRLIYYSQIVNDFQKGDIAEGYSVSREKKESFPLTVTSAQKNPTAFYLCASRRQGAAETQYFGPGTRLLVL.

The chain links TRBV7-9 to TRBJ1-3, with D hard to call. This CDR3 is 12 amino acids long. Germline CDR1 SEHNR, CDR2 FQNEAQ (reference sequence). V shed 0 bases and J shed 8 bases, with 5 bases lying between them. The CDR3 bases are TGTGCCAGCAGCTTAGCGGGAGACACCATATATTTT. Protein sequence: CASSLAGDTIYF.

This clone was found a few times. This chain uses TRBV5-4 with TRBJ1-2; 8 nucleotides align to TRBD1. Losses at the gene ends were 3 bases for V and 8 bases for J; bases not matched to a gene: 6. This CDR3 comprises 13 residues. Germline assignment: CDR1 SGHNT and CDR2 YYREEE (reference sequence). This CDR3 is CASSWTGLGGYTF. The CDR3 bases are TGTGCCAGCAGCTGGACAGGGTTGGGGGGCTACACCTTC.

The rearrangement uses TRBV6-5 and TRBJ1-2, with 7 bases fitting TRBD1. J was trimmed by 6 bases and V by 5 bases; bases with no gene match: 6. Germline loops: CDR1 MNHEY, CDR2 SVGAGI. The CDR3 is 13 amino acids. DNA for the CDR3: TGTGCCAGCAGTCCCGGGACAGTTCATGGCTACACCTTC. This sequence encodes CASSPGTVHGYTF.

The chain carries TRBV7-2 and TRBJ1-5, with D tentatively TRBD1 (6 bases). Between the trimmed V and J ends, which lost 1 base and 7 bases, there was a span of 14 bases. Germline V gives CDR1 SGHTA, CDR2 FQGNSA. This CDR3 region has 15 residues. The CDR3 DNA sequence: TGTGCCAGCAGCTTAGTGGGGGCGACGGCGCAGCCCCAGCATTTT. The encoded protein is CASSLVGATAQPQHF.

The gene calls are TRBV6-5 and TRBJ1-3; TRBD1 matches 8 bases. The CDR3 contains 15 residues. Germline V gene lookup returns CDR1 MNHEY and CDR2 SVGAGI. V lost 0 bases, J lost 3 bases, and 1 base stayed unmatched. This CDR3 reads CASSYSTGVGNTIYF. CDR3 bases: TGTGCCAGCAGTTACTCGACAGGGGTTGGAAACACCATATATTTT.

CDR3 protein: CASSIYRESYTF. In DNA, the CDR3 is TGTGCCAGCAGCATATACAGGGAGAGCTACACCTTC. The rearrangement joins TRBV7-9 to TRBJ1-2; maybe TRBD1 (6 bases). V was trimmed by 5 bases and J by 9 bases, leaving 13 bases between them. Per germline, CDR1 SEHNR and CDR2 FQNEAQ (reference sequence). CDR3 length: 12 amino acids.

The chain links TRBV27 to TRBJ1-2; D is undetermined. With 6 bases removed from V and 2 bases from J, the gap between germline ends came to 16 bases. This CDR3 spans 15 amino acids. CDR1 and CDR2 from the germline V gene are MNHEY and SMNVEV (reference sequence). CDR3 residues: CASRPRGAANYGYTF. CDR3 sequence (DNA): TGTGCCAGCAGGCCCCGGGGAGCTGCCAACTATGGCTACACCTTC.

This clone was observed once. V usage is TRBV6-1 and J usage is TRBJ2-1, with 8 bases fitting TRBD2. In germline, CDR1 is MNHNS, CDR2 SASEGT. This CDR3 is built from 14 residues. J was trimmed by 7 bases and V by 5 bases; bases with no gene match: 7. CDR3 in DNA: TGTGCCAGCAGTCCCGCGGGGGGTCGGAATGAGCAGTTCTTC. Its translation: CASSPAGGRNEQFF.

CDR3 in amino acids: CASSQDRARNTEAFF. The CDR3 DNA sequence: TGTGCCAGCAGCCAAGACAGGGCCCGGAACACTGAAGCTTTCTTT. The chain carries TRBV6-5 and TRBJ1-1; 7 bases are a match to TRBD1. CDR1 MNHEY and CDR2 SVGAGI come from the germline V gene. The V segment lost 6 bases and the J segment 1 base; nucleotides outside the gene matches: 8. The CDR3 spans 15 residues.